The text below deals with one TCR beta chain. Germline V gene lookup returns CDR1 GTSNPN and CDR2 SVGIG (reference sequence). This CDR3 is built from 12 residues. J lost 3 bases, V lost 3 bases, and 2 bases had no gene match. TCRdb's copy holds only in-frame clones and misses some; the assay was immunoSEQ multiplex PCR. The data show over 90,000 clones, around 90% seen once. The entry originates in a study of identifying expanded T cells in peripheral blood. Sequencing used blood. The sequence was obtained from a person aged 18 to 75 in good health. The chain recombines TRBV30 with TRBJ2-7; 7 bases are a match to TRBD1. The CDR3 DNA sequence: TGTGCCTGGAGCGGGACAGACTACGAGCAGTACTTC. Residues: CAWSGTDYEQYF.